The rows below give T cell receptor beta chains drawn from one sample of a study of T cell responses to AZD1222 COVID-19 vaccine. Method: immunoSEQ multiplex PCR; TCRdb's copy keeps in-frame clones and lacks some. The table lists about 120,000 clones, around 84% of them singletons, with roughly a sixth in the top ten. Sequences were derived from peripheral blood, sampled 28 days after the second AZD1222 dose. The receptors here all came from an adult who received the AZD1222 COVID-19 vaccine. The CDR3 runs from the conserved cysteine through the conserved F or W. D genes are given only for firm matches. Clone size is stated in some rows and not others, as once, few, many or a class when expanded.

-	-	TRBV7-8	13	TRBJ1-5	CASSLNRPQPQHF	TGTGCCAGCAGCTTAAACAGACCTCAGCCCCAGCATTTT
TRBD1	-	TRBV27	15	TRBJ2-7	CASSSPTGAAYEQYF	TGTGCCAGCAGTTCCCCGACAGGGGCAGCCTACGAGCAGTACTTC
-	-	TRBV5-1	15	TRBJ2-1	CASSLDGSSYNEQFF	TGCGCCAGCAGCTTGGACGGTAGCTCCTACAATGAGCAGTTCTTC
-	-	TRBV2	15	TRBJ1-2	CASSEGPSIVYGYTF	TGTGCCAGCAGTGAAGGGCCGTCGATTGTCTATGGCTACACCTTC
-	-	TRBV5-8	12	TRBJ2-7	CASSLVPGTLYF	TGTGCCAGCAGCTTGGTACCCGGGACATTGTACTTC
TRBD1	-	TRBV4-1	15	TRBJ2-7	CASSQGRQGNHEQYF	TGCGCCAGCAGCCAAGGAAGACAGGGGAACCACGAGCAGTACTTC
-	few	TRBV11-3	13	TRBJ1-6	CASSLDADSPLHF	TGTGCCAGCAGCTTAGATGCAGATTCACCCCTCCACTTT
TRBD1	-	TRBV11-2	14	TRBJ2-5	CASSSGTAQETQYF	TGTGCCAGCAGCTCCGGGACAGCACAAGAGACCCAGTACTTC
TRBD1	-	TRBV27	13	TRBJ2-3	CASRPTGSDTQYF	TGTGCCAGCAGACCGACAGGGTCAGATACGCAGTATTTT
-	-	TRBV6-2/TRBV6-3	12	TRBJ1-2	CASSNEGYGYTF	TGTGCCAGCAGTAACGAGGGGTATGGCTACACCTTC
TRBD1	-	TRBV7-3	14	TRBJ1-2	CASSPGQGPYGYTF	TGTGCCAGCAGCCCGGGACAGGGCCCCTATGGCTACACCTTC
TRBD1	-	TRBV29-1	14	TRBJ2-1	CSVEGSGRGNEQFF	TGCAGCGTTGAAGGTTCTGGCAGGGGGAATGAGCAGTTCTTC
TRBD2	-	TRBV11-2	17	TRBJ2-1	CASSLEVPSGAGNEQFF	TGTGCCAGCAGCTTAGAGGTTCCCAGCGGGGCGGGCAATGAGCAGTTCTTC
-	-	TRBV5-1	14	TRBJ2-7	CASSLIGGNYEQYF	TGCGCCAGCAGCTTGATTGGGGGGAACTACGAGCAGTACTTC
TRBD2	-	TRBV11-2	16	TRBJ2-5	CASSFSGGGYQETQYF	TGTGCCAGCAGCTTTTCGGGCGGGGGGTATCAAGAGACCCAGTACTTC
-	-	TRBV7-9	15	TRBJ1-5	CASSSYQGIPQPQHF	TGTGCCAGCAGCTCGTATCAGGGGATACCCCAGCCCCAGCATTTT
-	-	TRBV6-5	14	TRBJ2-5	CASSYGRGEETQYF	TGTGCCAGCAGTTACGGCAGGGGGGAAGAGACCCAGTACTTC
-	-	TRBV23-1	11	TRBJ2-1	CASSPFREQFF	TGCGCCAGCAGCCCTTTTCGTGAGCAGTTCTTC
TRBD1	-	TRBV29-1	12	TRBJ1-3	CSVEGAGGTIYF	TGCAGCGTTGAAGGTGCAGGGGGCACCATATATTTT
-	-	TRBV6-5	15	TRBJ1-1	CASSVSGSWALEAFF	TGTGCCAGCAGCGTCTCGGGGTCGTGGGCCCTTGAAGCTTTCTTT
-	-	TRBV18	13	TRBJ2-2	CASSPGATGELFF	TGTGCCAGCTCACCAGGGGCCACCGGGGAGCTGTTTTTT
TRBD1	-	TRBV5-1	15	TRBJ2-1	CASSTLTGIYNEQFF	TGCGCCAGCAGCACCCTGACAGGGATATACAATGAGCAGTTCTTC
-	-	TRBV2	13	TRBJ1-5	CASSETGDQPQHF	TGTGCCAGCAGTGAAACTGGGGACCAGCCCCAGCATTTT
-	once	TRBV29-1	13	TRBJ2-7	CSVSYGGKSEQYF	TGCAGCGTTTCCTATGGAGGGAAATCCGAGCAGTACTTC
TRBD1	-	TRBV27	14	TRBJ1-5	CASRGQGAGQPQHF	TGTGCCAGCAGGGGACAGGGGGCGGGACAGCCCCAGCATTTT
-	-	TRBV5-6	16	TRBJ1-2	CASSYQGGPPSYGYTF	TGTGCCAGCAGCTACCAAGGGGGGCCTCCATCGTATGGCTACACCTTC
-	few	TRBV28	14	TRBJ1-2	CASIRTAARYGYTF	TGTGCCAGCATTCGGACAGCGGCGCGCTATGGCTACACCTTC
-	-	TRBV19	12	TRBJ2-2	CASSIDNGELFF	TGTGCCAGTAGTATAGATAACGGGGAGCTGTTTTTT
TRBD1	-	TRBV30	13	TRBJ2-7	CAGNRGSSYEQYF	TGTGCCGGTAACAGGGGGAGCTCCTACGAGCAGTACTTC
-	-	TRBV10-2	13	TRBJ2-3	CASSPRGADTQYF	TGCGCCAGCAGTCCCCGTGGAGCAGATACGCAGTATTTT
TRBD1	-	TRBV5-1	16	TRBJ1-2	CASSVAGGQTYYGYTF	TGCGCCAGCAGTGTGGCGGGGGGACAGACTTACTATGGCTACACCTTC